These 30 T cell receptor beta chains were all obtained from the same sample, sequenced in a study of cytomegalovirus exposure and HLA in healthy donors. The PCR used 60 Vbeta and 13 Jbeta primers. Here immunoSEQ multiplex PCR was the method, and the copy in TCRdb shows in-frame clones only, minus some. The sample carries approximately 240,000 clones, roughly 82% recorded once. What was sequenced was PBMCs. These TCRs come from a woman between 40 and 55 years old in good health and CMV-seropositive.

The chain recombines TRBV5-6 with TRBJ1-2; tentatively, D is TRBD1 (6 bases). Trimming took 0 bases from V and 4 from J, leaving 13 bases between them. This CDR3 is 15 amino acids long. Germline V gives CDR1 SGHDT, CDR2 YYEEEE. The CDR3 nucleotides are TGTGCCAGCAGCTTGGGGACAGACTTATTCTATGGCTACACCTTC. This encodes CASSLGTDLFYGYTF.

The chain carries TRBV5-1 and TRBJ2-3, with TRBD2 identical over 8 bases. The CDR3 is made up of 16 amino acids. Germline V gene lookup returns CDR1 SGHRS and CDR2 YFSETQ. V shed 4 bases and J 6 bases; nucleotides not matched to a gene: 13. The chain's CDR3 is CASSPRTSSMNDTQYF. The CDR3 nucleotides are TGCGCCAGCAGCCCTCGGACTAGCTCAATGAACGATACGCAGTATTTT.

The chain combines TRBV5-1 with TRBJ1-1; D ambiguous. The CDR3 runs 14 residues. CDR1 is SGHRS and CDR2 is YFSETQ in the germline V gene. Between the trimmed V and J ends, which lost 0 bases and 2 bases, there was a span of 8 bases. The CDR3 coding sequence is TGCGCCAGCAGCTTGGAATCACACAACACTGAAGCTTTCTTT. Translation: CASSLESHNTEAFF.

The rearrangement links TRBV10-3 to TRBJ2-7; D is possibly TRBD1 (6 bases). The CDR3 runs 14 residues. Trimming shortened V by 4 bases and J by 1 base, and 11 bases separated the two germline ends. The germline V gene encodes CDR1 ENHRY and CDR2 SYGVKD. CDR3 bases: TGTGCCATCAGTGTGAGGACAGATTCCTACGAGCAGTACTTC. It codes for CAISVRTDSYEQYF.

The chain combines TRBV15 with TRBJ1-1; D remains unclear. The CDR3 consists of 12 residues. Germline V gene sequence: CDR1 LNHNV, CDR2 YYDKDF (reference sequence). Trimming removed 1 base at V and 4 bases at J, with 4 bases between. CDR3 bases: TGTGCCACCAGCAGAGCGGGCACTGAAGCTTTCTTT. Translating it yields CATSRAGTEAFF.

The rearrangement uses TRBV6-4 and TRBJ1-2; TRBD1 matches 8 bases. V gave up 0 bases and J gave up 4 bases; unmatched junction bases: 4. The CDR3 length is 15 residues. Germline values: CDR1 MRHNA, CDR2 SNTAGT. The CDR3 bases are TGTGCCAGCAGTGACTCGAGTACAGGGGGCTATGGCTACACCTTC. Translation: CASSDSSTGGYGYTF.

This sequence joins TRBV11-2 and TRBJ2-7; D is perhaps TRBD2 (5 bases). The CDR3 totals 12 residues. Germline V gene sequence: CDR1 SGHAT, CDR2 FQNNGV. The V end was cut by 5 bases, the J end by 5 bases, with 10 bases between. This chain's CDR3 is CASSPAGNEQYF. Here the CDR3 DNA reads TGTGCCAGCAGCCCGGCCGGGAACGAGCAGTACTTC.

The V and J genes are TRBV9 and TRBJ2-5, with D possibly TRBD2 on 7 matching bases. The germline V gene has CDR1 SGDLS and CDR2 YYNGEE. CDR3 length equals 13 residues. The V end was cut by 6 bases, the J end by 5 bases, with 14 bases between. The CDR3 DNA sequence: TGTGCCAGCACTCGGGGGGCCGGGGAGACCCAGTACTTC. Amino acid sequence: CASTRGAGETQYF.

This clone has just a few counts. This sequence joins TRBV6-5 and TRBJ1-3, with D possibly matching TRBD1 (6 bases). Trimming took 5 bases from V and 7 from J, leaving 18 bases between them. The germline V gene has CDR1 MNHEY and CDR2 SVGAGI. The CDR3 is made up of 15 amino acids. The CDR3 here is CASSQSGGAGNTIYF. DNA of the CDR3: TGTGCCAGCAGTCAATCGGGGGGCGCCGGGAACACCATATATTTT.

This rearrangement joins TRBV7-9 to TRBJ1-4; no clear D. Trimming cost V 1 base and J 0 bases, with 3 bases left between them. The V gene's germline CDR1 is SEHNR and CDR2 FQNEAQ (reference sequence). The CDR3 runs 14 residues. The chain's CDR3 is CASSLVTTNEKLFF. The CDR3 coding sequence is TGTGCCAGCAGCTTAGTCACAACTAATGAAAAACTGTTTTTT. Supplemented by reference TRBV7-9 and TRBJ1-4, the full variable domain reads DTGVSQNPRHKITKRGQNVTFRCDPISEHNRLYWYRQTLGQGPEFLTYFQNEAQLEKSRLLSDRFSAERPKGSFSTLEIQRTEQGDSAMYLCASSLVTTNEKLFFGSGTQLSVL.

The V and J genes are TRBV7-9 and TRBJ1-1, with 7 nucleotides matching TRBD1. The CDR3 is 16 residues long. CDR1 is SEHNR, CDR2 FQNEAQ, per germline (reference sequence). V dropped 4 bases and J dropped 4; count of bases not matched to a gene: 12. Written as DNA, the CDR3 is TGTGCCAGCAGCTCGGACTCGACAGGGAGGAGCACTGAAGCTTTCTTT. The encoded protein is CASSSDSTGRSTEAFF.

The chain has TRBV27 and TRBJ1-2; 7 nucleotides line up with TRBD1. The V and J ends lost 5 bases and 1 base, in that order; junction bases with no gene match: 7. Germline V lookup: CDR1 MNHEY, CDR2 SMNVEV (reference sequence). CDR3 length: 15 residues. CDR3 region: CASSPYGQVNYGYTF. CDR3 bases: TGTGCCAGCAGTCCATACGGACAGGTTAACTATGGCTACACCTTC.

This clone showed up just a few times. The chain uses TRBV19 and TRBJ2-3; TRBD2 aligns across 9 bases. V gave up 3 bases and J gave up 0 bases; unmatched junction bases: 10. CDR1 is LNHDA, CDR2 SQIVND, per germline (reference sequence). The length of the CDR3 is 18 residues. The CDR3 coding sequence is TGTGCCAGTAGTATGCGGCGGGGGGGCCGTCCAAGCACAGATACGCAGTATTTT. It codes for CASSMRRGGRPSTDTQYF.

J is TRBJ2-1 and V is TRBV6-5; TRBD1 aligns across 10 bases. V was clipped by 2 bases and J by 12 bases; unmatched bases: 10. The length of the CDR3 is 15 residues. CDR1 is MNHEY, CDR2 SVGAGI, per germline. The CDR3 DNA reads TGTGCCAGCAGTTACCCGACAGGGGGCGGCTGGGCGCAGTTCTTC. This sequence encodes CASSYPTGGGWAQFF.

This clone came up a few times. In nucleotides, the CDR3 is TGCGCCAGCAGCTCACTACAAGTCTCTAGCACAGATACGCAGTATTTT. Protein: CASSSLQVSSTDTQYF. The rearrangement links TRBV5-1 to TRBJ2-3; D is undetermined. CDR1 and CDR2 from the germline V gene are SGHRS and YFSETQ. This CDR3 is built from 16 residues. Trimming pared 3 bases from V and 0 bases from J, leaving 14 bases between.

The V and J genes are TRBV4-2 and TRBJ1-1, with TRBD1 identical over 8 bases. V was clipped by 3 bases and J by 4 bases; unmatched bases: 4. Germline V gene data show CDR1 as LGHNA and CDR2 as YNFKEQ. This CDR3 region has 14 residues. CDR3 region: CASSHGTGSTEAFF. CDR3 DNA sequence: TGTGCCAGCAGCCACGGGACAGGATCCACTGAAGCTTTCTTT.

The chain uses TRBV6-1 and TRBJ2-6, with TRBD2 as a possible D gene (6 bases). The V end lost 7 bases, the J end lost 0 bases, and 10 bases lay between the germline ends. Germline CDR1 is MNHNS and CDR2 is SASEGT. CDR3 length: 15 residues. CDR3 nucleotide sequence: TGTGCCAGCATTGGGGGGACCTCTGGGGCCAACGTCCTGACTTTC. This sequence encodes CASIGGTSGANVLTF.

This chain's CDR3 is CASSTDRGDYEQYF. CDR3 bases: TGTGCCAGTAGTACCGACAGGGGGGACTACGAGCAGTACTTC. This sequence joins TRBV19 and TRBJ2-7; the match to TRBD1 covers 9 bases. Germline loops: CDR1 LNHDA, CDR2 SQIVND (reference sequence). V lost 4 bases and J lost 3; bases outside the gene matches: 4. The CDR3 covers 14 residues.

This clone has only one observation. One end of the junction fails to match germline, which may point to a read error. V usage is TRBV6-5 and J usage is TRBJ1-2; D unclear. Germline V gene data show CDR1 as MNHEY and CDR2 as SVGAGI. This CDR3 is 15 amino acids long. CDR3 amino acids: CTSSYSPQANYGYTF. DNA for the CDR3: TGTACCAGCAGTTACTCTCCGCAGGCTAACTATGGCTACACCTTC.

The chain is built from TRBV28 and TRBJ1-1, with TRBD1 identical over 7 bases. This CDR3 comprises 15 residues. V was clipped by 8 bases and J by 3 bases; unmatched bases: 12. Germline V CDR1 and CDR2: MDHEN, SYDVKM. The DNA of the CDR3 is TGTGCCAGCGAACTTTCAGGGGGTCAGTACACTGAAGCTTTCTTT. It encodes CASELSGGQYTEAFF.

J is TRBJ1-3 and V is TRBV5-6, with D possibly TRBD1 on 5 matching bases. The CDR3 consists of 13 residues. Germline assignment: CDR1 SGHDT and CDR2 YYEEEE. Trimming cost V 0 bases and J 4 bases, with 5 bases left between them. The CDR3 is CASSLDRGNTIYF. CDR3 in DNA: TGTGCCAGCAGCTTGGACAGGGGAAACACCATATATTTT.

The rearrangement uses TRBV15 and TRBJ2-7, with 9 bases identical to TRBD1. Germline V lookup: CDR1 LNHNV, CDR2 YYDKDF (reference sequence). With 5 bases clipped from V and 5 bases from J, the junction kept 16 bases outside the gene matches. This CDR3 comprises 17 residues. CDR3 loop: CATSPYGSGQGINEQYF. CDR3 DNA: TGTGCCACCAGCCCTTACGGTTCGGGACAGGGTATCAACGAGCAGTACTTC.

The chain links TRBV5-6 to TRBJ1-5; D call uncertain. The V end lost 4 bases, the J end lost 0 bases, and 8 bases lay between the germline ends. CDR1 is SGHDT and CDR2 is YYEEEE in the germline V gene. This CDR3 is built from 14 residues. The CDR3 sequence: CASSAGYSNQPQHF. CDR3 coding DNA: TGTGCCAGCAGCGCGGGGTATAGCAATCAGCCCCAGCATTTT.

The chain carries TRBV4-3 and TRBJ2-1; 7 nucleotides agree with TRBD1. Germline CDR1 is LGHNA and CDR2 is YSLEER. After removal of 4 bases from V and 6 bases from J, the junction contained 18 bases not matched to a gene. CDR3 size: 18 residues. In nucleotides, the CDR3 is TGCGCCAGCAGCCCATTAAGCCCGGGACAGAGTTTGGGCAATGAGCAGTTCTTC. Protein product: CASSPLSPGQSLGNEQFF.

This chain uses TRBV2 with TRBJ2-2, with a tentative D call TRBD1 (6 bases). V was shortened by 2 bases and J by 1 base, with 8 bases between the two germline ends. Germline loops: CDR1 SNHLY, CDR2 FYNNEI. This CDR3 spans 15 amino acids. The CDR3 coding sequence is TGTGCCAGCAGTGAATTGGGACAGAACACCGGGGAGCTGTTTTTT. Translated, it gives CASSELGQNTGELFF. Combining the CDR3 with reference TRBV2 and TRBJ2-2 gives the whole variable domain EPEVTQTPSHQVTQMGQEVILRCVPISNHLYFYWYRQILGQKVEFLVSFYNNEISEKSEIFDDQFSVERPDGSNFTLKIRSTKLEDSAMYFCASSELGQNTGELFFGEGSRLTVL.

V usage is TRBV7-8 and J usage is TRBJ2-7; D perhaps matches TRBD2 (6 bases). This CDR3 is 14 amino acids long. Germline lookup yields CDR1 SGHVS and CDR2 FQNEAQ. With 0 bases removed from V and 3 bases from J, the gap between germline ends came to 9 bases. In DNA, the CDR3 is TGTGCCAGCAGCTTAGCGGAGGGGAACTACGAGCAGTACTTC. Encoded protein: CASSLAEGNYEQYF.

The chain joins TRBV2 to TRBJ1-2; possible D gene TRBD1, 6 bases. Germline CDR1 is SNHLY and CDR2 is FYNNEI. The V end was cut by 5 bases, the J end by 0 bases, with 10 bases between. The CDR3 runs to 14 residues. CDR3: CASSPDSSNYGYTF. DNA for the CDR3: TGTGCCAGCAGTCCGGACAGTTCTAACTATGGCTACACCTTC. The full variable domain, rest sourced from reference TRBV2 and TRBJ1-2, is EPEVTQTPSHQVTQMGQEVILRCVPISNHLYFYWYRQILGQKVEFLVSFYNNEISEKSEIFDDQFSVERPDGSNFTLKIRSTKLEDSAMYFCASSPDSSNYGYTFGSGTRLTVV.

This sequence joins TRBV5-1 and TRBJ2-5, with 10 bases lining up with TRBD2. There are 17 residues in the CDR3. Per the germline V gene, CDR1 is SGHRS and CDR2 is YFSETQ. Trimming at V came to 1 base and at J to 2 bases, leaving 8 bases not matched to a gene. The CDR3 region has the DNA TGCGCCAGCAGCTTGTTCCAGCGGGGGGGGTCACAAGAGACCCAGTACTTC. Its protein product is CASSLFQRGGSQETQYF.

The rearrangement links TRBV2 to TRBJ1-2; D is ambiguous. Trimming took 0 bases from V and 4 from J, leaving 9 bases between them. This CDR3 has 14 residues. Germline V gene data show CDR1 as SNHLY and CDR2 as FYNNEI. The CDR3 loop is CASSEARASYGYTF. CDR3 sequence (DNA): TGTGCCAGCAGTGAAGCGCGGGCCAGCTATGGCTACACCTTC.

This chain uses TRBV9 with TRBJ1-2; D may be TRBD1 (6 bases). Germline CDR1 SGDLS, CDR2 YYNGEE. Trimming shortened V by 4 bases and J by 3 bases, and 13 bases separated the two germline ends. The CDR3 length is 14 residues. CDR3 coding DNA: TGTGCCAGCAGCCCCCAGGGGTTTGACTATGGCTACACCTTC. Protein product: CASSPQGFDYGYTF.